Included here is one T cell receptor (beta chain) sequence, with context. Only CD45RO-negative cells positively selected for CCR7 counted as naive CD8 cells, so terminally differentiated effector memory CD45RA+ cells were excluded. The table came from immunoSEQ multiplex PCR; TCRdb's copy has only in-frame clones and leaves some out. The sample yields around 600,000 clones, roughly 98% seen once. Germline CDR1 SGHKS, CDR2 YYEKEE (reference sequence). This CDR3 region has 16 residues. Trimming stripped 4 bases from V and 0 bases from J, with 13 bases between. This specimen belongs to a study of shared clonotypes between healthy human individuals.

The source of this sequence is a man in his thirties or forties in good health. The specimen sequenced was naive CD8+ T cells sorted from blood. The gene calls are TRBV5-5 and TRBJ1-4, with D maybe TRBD1 (5 bases). The CDR3 protein is CASSPTGGATNEKLFF. The CDR3, as DNA: TGTGCCAGCAGCCCGACCGGGGGTGCAACTAATGAAAAACTGTTTTTT.